A selection of T cell receptor beta chains follows, all from one sample in a study of blood T cells in healthy people across ages. TCRdb independently ran MiXCR on the 5' RACE reads; one entry per CDR3 protein. The profile shows about 680,000 distinct CDR3 sequences, around 48% of them singletons. Material for sequencing was blood. The receptors were gathered from a woman in her fifties or sixties in good health. The CDR3 runs from the conserved cysteine through the conserved F or W. The D gene is left open where the match is weak. Clone size is shown for a subset of rows, as once, few, many or a class of expanded clone.

j_call v_call d_call clone_size cdr3_aa cdr3_nt
TRBJ2-3 TRBV7-3 NA NA CASSPDVYPGSAQYF TGTGCCAGCAGCCCTGACGTTTACCCCGGGTCTGCGCAGTATTTT
TRBJ1-2 TRBV29-1 NA NA CSEWTEKYGYTF TGCAGCGAATGGACAGAAAAGTATGGCTACACCTTC
TRBJ2-7 TRBV24-1 TRBD1 NA CATSDHRTGGSEQYF TGTGCCACCAGTGATCACCGGACAGGGGGGAGTGAGCAGTACTTC
TRBJ2-7 TRBV4-1 NA NA CASSQEVADSSYEQYF TGCGCCAGCAGCCAAGAAGTAGCGGATAGCTCCTACGAGCAGTACTTC
TRBJ2-3 TRBV30 TRBD2 NA CASRGIARADTQYF TGTGCCTCGCGGGGGATCGCCCGAGCAGATACGCAGTATTTT
TRBJ1-2 TRBV27 NA few CASSSGRSAGGYTF TGTGCCAGCAGTTCGGGCAGGAGTGCGGGTGGCTACACCTTC
TRBJ2-7 TRBV28 TRBD2 NA CASTSGRENEQYF TGTGCCAGCACTAGCGGGAGGGAGAATGAGCAGTACTTC
TRBJ2-3 TRBV29-1 TRBD2 few CSVPGRGGTDTQYF TGCAGCGTCCCGGGCCGCGGGGGGACAGATACGCAGTATTTT
TRBJ2-1 TRBV6-1 TRBD2 NA CASRGRTSGRLYNEQFF TGTGCCAGCAGGGGTCGGACTAGCGGGAGGCTCTACAATGAGCAGTTCTTC
TRBJ1-2 TRBV20-1 NA NA CSAPPGGNYGYTF TGCAGTGCGCCGCCGGGGGGGAACTATGGCTACACCTTC
TRBJ2-7 TRBV20-1 NA few CSARDRVLYEQYF TGCAGTGCTAGAGACCGGGTCCTCTACGAGCAGTACTTC
TRBJ2-7 TRBV7-9 NA NA CASSSREDLVDEQYF TGTGCCAGCAGCTCCCGTGAGGATTTGGTCGACGAGCAGTACTTC
TRBJ2-5 TRBV2 NA NA CASSEQPSQETQYF TGTGCCAGCAGTGAACAGCCCAGCCAAGAGACCCAGTACTTC
TRBJ1-1 TRBV5-1 NA NA CASRQTTGMNTEAFF TGCGCCAGCAGGCAAACGACAGGAATGAACACTGAAGCTTTCTTT
TRBJ2-7 TRBV28 TRBD1 NA CASSSGQGIYEQYF TGTGCCAGCAGTTCGGGACAGGGTATCTACGAGCAGTACTTC
TRBJ2-1 TRBV28 NA NA CASSGTYNEQFF TGTGCCAGCAGCGGGACATACAATGAGCAGTTCTTC
TRBJ2-5 TRBV7-2 NA few CASTSIAAQETQYF TGTGCCAGCACCTCGATAGCGGCGCAAGAGACCCAGTACTTC
TRBJ2-7 TRBV29-1 TRBD1 few CSVAQGVEQYF TGCAGCGTAGCACAGGGGGTCGAGCAGTACTTC
TRBJ2-1 TRBV15 NA NA CATSGVGLSSYNEQFF TGTGCCACCAGCGGCGTAGGACTTAGCTCCTACAATGAGCAGTTCTTC
TRBJ2-7 TRBV5-1 TRBD1 NA CASSSTGQEYEQYF TGCGCCAGCAGCTCGACAGGGCAGGAGTACGAGCAGTACTTC
TRBJ2-5 TRBV5-1 NA NA CASSLDMGSQETQYF TGCGCCAGCAGCTTGGACATGGGTTCCCAAGAGACCCAGTACTTC
TRBJ2-1 TRBV7-2 NA NA CASSWASPGSSYNEQFF TGTGCCAGCAGCTGGGCGTCTCCGGGCAGCTCCTACAATGAGCAGTTCTTC
TRBJ2-1 TRBV7-9 NA few CASSRPGTTSNEQFF TGTGCCAGCAGCCGCCCGGGAACAACTTCGAATGAGCAGTTCTTC
TRBJ2-3 TRBV29-1 NA few CSVGRRAQDTQYF TGCAGCGTCGGGCGTCGGGCGCAAGATACGCAGTATTTT
TRBJ2-5 TRBV5-1 TRBD2 NA CASSLGRTATGTSGVEQYF TGCGCCAGCAGCTTGGGGCGCACCGCAACCGGGACTAGCGGTGTAGAGCAGTACTTC
TRBJ1-2 TRBV10-3 NA NA CAMRAGNDGYTF TGTGCCATGCGGGCAGGCAACGATGGCTACACCTTC
TRBJ1-1 TRBV29-1 TRBD1 NA CSVATGGERYTEAFF TGCAGCGTTGCTACAGGGGGCGAGCGGTACACTGAAGCTTTCTTT
TRBJ2-3 TRBV20-1 TRBD2 NA CSARESAGLAGDTQYF TGCAGTGCTAGAGAGTCAGCGGGACTAGCGGGAGATACGCAGTATTTT
TRBJ2-7 TRBV25-1 TRBD2 NA CASGPGGTYYEQYF TGTGCCAGCGGGCCGGGAGGGACCTACTACGAGCAGTACTTC
TRBJ2-1 TRBV7-3 TRBD1 once CASSLNGAGTGVNEQFF TGTGCCAGCAGCTTAAACGGGGCAGGGACAGGGGTTAATGAGCAGTTCTTC
TRBJ1-5 TRBV7-2 NA NA CASSPDGAGDQPQHF TGTGCCAGCAGCCCCGACGGGGCGGGGGATCAGCCCCAGCATTTT
TRBJ2-3 TRBV7-7 NA few CASSLNFPDTQYF TGTGCTAGCAGCTTAAACTTTCCAGATACGCAGTATTTT
TRBJ2-4 TRBV6-6 NA few CASSPLRNIQYF TGTGCCAGCAGTCCCCTAAGAAACATTCAGTACTTC
TRBJ1-1 TRBV15 TRBD1 NA CATSGDRGNTEAFF TGTGCCACCAGCGGGGACAGGGGGAACACTGAAGCTTTCTTT
TRBJ1-5 TRBV7-9 NA NA CASSLQVNQPQHF TGTGCCAGCAGCTTACAGGTCAATCAGCCCCAGCATTTT
TRBJ2-3 TRBV20-1 NA NA CSADQGQVTDTQYF TGCAGTGCGGACCAGGGCCAAGTCACAGATACGCAGTATTTT
TRBJ2-1 TRBV9 NA once CASNLGGAELYNEQFF TGTGCCAGCAACCTAGGCGGAGCGGAGCTCTACAATGAGCAGTTCTTC
TRBJ2-7 TRBV29-1 TRBD1 few CSAGAGQGAKEQYF TGCAGCGCCGGAGCGGGACAGGGGGCCAAAGAGCAGTACTTC
TRBJ1-4 TRBV5-1 NA NA CASSPAVNEKLFF TGCGCCAGCAGCCCGGCGGTTAATGAAAAACTGTTTTTT
TRBJ2-7 TRBV15 NA few CATSRDLSGGGEQYF TGTGCCACCAGCAGAGACCTCTCTGGTGGGGGCGAGCAGTACTTC
TRBJ2-5 TRBV15 NA NA CATSREYQETQYF TGTGCCACCAGCAGAGAGTACCAAGAGACCCAGTACTTC
TRBJ2-5 TRBV5-1 TRBD1 NA CASTLAGTGTETQYF TGCGCCAGCACCCTCGCCGGGACAGGGACAGAGACCCAGTACTTC
TRBJ2-1 TRBV15 NA many CATSPPPRGVNEQFF TGTGCCACCAGCCCTCCTCCCCGAGGTGTTAATGAGCAGTTCTTC